This record covers a single T cell receptor beta chain. The V gene's germline CDR1 is MNHEY and CDR2 SMNVEV (reference sequence). The CDR3 is made up of 14 amino acids. Trimming pared 6 bases from V and 0 bases from J, leaving 11 bases between. The entry originates in a study of cytomegalovirus exposure and HLA in healthy donors. The donors, nominally healthy at sampling, likely had unrecorded immune exposures. Amplification used 60 Vbeta primers and 13 Jbeta primers. Libraries were prepared by immunoSEQ multiplex PCR; TCRdb keeps only in-frame clonotypes and omits some of them. Of under 200,000 clones in the sample, over 70% are singletons; the top ten hold roughly 3%.

The TCR originated in a woman between 45 and 65 years old in good health and CMV-seropositive. Sequenced sample: PBMCs. The genes are TRBV27 and TRBJ1-1, with D perhaps matching TRBD1 (5 bases). The chain's CDR3 is CASSLGTLNTEAFF. For the CDR3, the DNA is TGTGCCAGCAGCTTGGGGACTTTGAACACTGAAGCTTTCTTT.